A selection of T cell receptor beta chains follows, all from one sample in a study of T cells after yellow fever vaccination. From the 5' RACE reads, TCRdb called clonotypes with MiXCR, one entry per CDR3 protein. Of some 600,000 distinct CDR3 sequences listed, around a sixth are singletons. The sample was PBMCs, taken roughly 5 days after the first yellow fever vaccination. The receptors stem from a man younger than 35 who received the YFV17D yellow fever vaccine. Both conserved end residues are part of each CDR3. Each record gives: J gene, V gene, clone size, CDR3 length, D gene, CDR3 DNA, CDR3 protein. The D gene is left open where the match is weak. Some rows mark clone size as missing; the rest say once, few, many or name a class of expanded clone.

j_gene: TRBJ1-6; v_gene: TRBV15; abundance: few; len: 15; d_gene: .; CDR3nt: TGTGCCACCAGCCGACAGAGCTCCTATAATTCACCCCTCCACTTT; CDR3aa: CATSRQSSYNSPLHF
j_gene: TRBJ1-6; v_gene: TRBV5-1; abundance: .; len: 14; d_gene: .; CDR3nt: TGCGCCAGCAGCGAGTCGGGGCTCAATTCACCCCTCCACTTT; CDR3aa: CASSESGLNSPLHF
j_gene: TRBJ1-5; v_gene: TRBV4-3; abundance: many; len: 13; d_gene: TRBD1; CDR3nt: TGCGCCAGCAGCCGAACAGGGGGTCAGCCCCAGCATTTT; CDR3aa: CASSRTGGQPQHF
j_gene: TRBJ2-2; v_gene: TRBV20-1; abundance: many; len: 14; d_gene: .; CDR3nt: TGCAGTGCCCCAAGACAGGCCGACACCGGGGAGCTGTTTTTT; CDR3aa: CSAPRQADTGELFF
j_gene: TRBJ2-5; v_gene: TRBV15; abundance: .; len: 16; d_gene: .; CDR3nt: TGTGCCACCAGCAGCCACTTCCTTGATAAACAAGAGACCCAGTACTTC; CDR3aa: CATSSHFLDKQETQYF
j_gene: TRBJ1-5; v_gene: TRBV20-1; abundance: many; len: 13; d_gene: .; CDR3nt: TGCAGTGCCCTACCGGACAGTAATCAGCCCCAGCATTTT; CDR3aa: CSALPDSNQPQHF
j_gene: TRBJ1-2; v_gene: TRBV28; abundance: few; len: 15; d_gene: .; CDR3nt: TGTGCCAGCAGCCTACGGGGGGCTCCTGACTATGGCTACACCTTC; CDR3aa: CASSLRGAPDYGYTF
j_gene: TRBJ1-3; v_gene: TRBV5-1; abundance: many; len: 13; d_gene: .; CDR3nt: TGCGCCAGCAGTCGGGAGCCTGGAAACACCATATATTTT; CDR3aa: CASSREPGNTIYF
j_gene: TRBJ2-2; v_gene: TRBV4-1; abundance: few; len: 15; d_gene: TRBD1; CDR3nt: TGCGCCAGCAGCCATACCGACAGGGGGACCGGGGAGCTGTTTTTT; CDR3aa: CASSHTDRGTGELFF
j_gene: TRBJ2-1; v_gene: TRBV20-1; abundance: .; len: 15; d_gene: .; CDR3nt: TGCAGTGCTAGAGATCAGCGCACCCCCTACAATGAGCAGTTCTTC; CDR3aa: CSARDQRTPYNEQFF
j_gene: TRBJ1-1; v_gene: TRBV15; abundance: few; len: 14; d_gene: TRBD1; CDR3nt: TGTGCCACCAGCATGCGGACAGGGCACACTGAAGCTTTCTTT; CDR3aa: CATSMRTGHTEAFF
j_gene: TRBJ1-6; v_gene: TRBV7-8; abundance: .; len: 15; d_gene: .; CDR3nt: TGTGCCAGCAGCTTGGGGGGGAAGGTTTATTCACCCCTCCACTTT; CDR3aa: CASSLGGKVYSPLHF
j_gene: TRBJ1-5; v_gene: TRBV5-5; abundance: .; len: 13; d_gene: .; CDR3nt: TGTGCCAGCAGCATCCGGACCGATCAGCCCCAGCATTTT; CDR3aa: CASSIRTDQPQHF
j_gene: TRBJ2-3; v_gene: TRBV7-3; abundance: few; len: 15; d_gene: .; CDR3nt: TGTGCCAGCAGCTTAGTCGCAACTAGCACAGATACGCAGTATTTT; CDR3aa: CASSLVATSTDTQYF
j_gene: TRBJ2-6; v_gene: TRBV6-4; abundance: .; len: 16; d_gene: .; CDR3nt: TGTGCCAGCAGCTTCGACACGTACCCTGGGGCCAACGTCCTGACTTTC; CDR3aa: CASSFDTYPGANVLTF
j_gene: TRBJ1-2; v_gene: TRBV7-9; abundance: few; len: 15; d_gene: TRBD1; CDR3nt: TGTGCCAGCAGCTTAGAGGGGGCAGGGGCCCATCGCTACACCTTC; CDR3aa: CASSLEGAGAHRYTF
j_gene: TRBJ1-2; v_gene: TRBV7-2; abundance: many; len: 14; d_gene: TRBD1; CDR3nt: TGTGCCAGCAGCTTAGGGGACAGGGTAAAAGGCTACACCTTC; CDR3aa: CASSLGDRVKGYTF
j_gene: TRBJ1-1; v_gene: TRBV5-1; abundance: .; len: 15; d_gene: .; CDR3nt: TGCGCCAGCAGCCTCTTCTTGACAGGCAACACTGAAGCTTTCTTT; CDR3aa: CASSLFLTGNTEAFF
j_gene: TRBJ1-6; v_gene: TRBV19; abundance: .; len: 14; d_gene: .; CDR3nt: TGTGCCAGTAGTATGATGGATTACAATTCACCCCTCCACTTT; CDR3aa: CASSMMDYNSPLHF
j_gene: TRBJ1-4; v_gene: TRBV6-1; abundance: few; len: 14; d_gene: .; CDR3nt: TGTGCCAGCGGCAGGGTCATGGATAATGAAAAACTGTTTTTT; CDR3aa: CASGRVMDNEKLFF
j_gene: TRBJ2-3; v_gene: TRBV20-1; abundance: .; len: 17; d_gene: .; CDR3nt: TGCTGTTTCTGGGGCGTCGGGGCGGCCGCCAGCACAGATACGCAGTATTTT; CDR3aa: CCFWGVGAAASTDTQYF
j_gene: TRBJ2-7; v_gene: TRBV12-3/TRBV12-4; abundance: many; len: 14; d_gene: .; CDR3nt: TGTGCCAGCAGTTGGGGCGACAGGCAGTACGAGCAGTACTTC; CDR3aa: CASSWGDRQYEQYF
j_gene: TRBJ2-3; v_gene: TRBV3-1; abundance: .; len: 15; d_gene: TRBD2; CDR3nt: TGTGCCAGCAGCCAAATGGCGGGGGGGTTTAATGCGCAGTATTTT; CDR3aa: CASSQMAGGFNAQYF
j_gene: TRBJ1-1; v_gene: TRBV12-3/TRBV12-4; abundance: few; len: 14; d_gene: .; CDR3nt: TGTGCCAGCAGTATAGGAGTCCCGAACACTGAAGCTTTCTTT; CDR3aa: CASSIGVPNTEAFF
j_gene: TRBJ1-5; v_gene: TRBV5-6; abundance: .; len: 15; d_gene: .; CDR3nt: TGTGCCAGCAGCTCACTGGACGGTAGCAATCAGCCCCAGCATTTT; CDR3aa: CASSSLDGSNQPQHF
j_gene: TRBJ2-2; v_gene: TRBV12-3/TRBV12-4; abundance: .; len: 14; d_gene: TRBD2; CDR3nt: TGTGCCAGCAGAAGCGGGGGAGTTGCCGGGGAGCTGTTTTTT; CDR3aa: CASRSGGVAGELFF
j_gene: TRBJ2-2; v_gene: TRBV9; abundance: few; len: 15; d_gene: .; CDR3nt: TGTGCCAGCAGCCCCACAGGGTACGACACCGGGGAGCTGTTTTTT; CDR3aa: CASSPTGYDTGELFF
j_gene: TRBJ1-5; v_gene: TRBV6-1; abundance: .; len: 15; d_gene: .; CDR3nt: TGTGCCAGTAAAGACACAGGGCTGAGCAATCAGCCCCAGCATTTT; CDR3aa: CASKDTGLSNQPQHF
j_gene: TRBJ2-7; v_gene: TRBV2; abundance: .; len: 13; d_gene: TRBD1; CDR3nt: TGTGCCAGCAGTCGAACAGGGGACTACGAGCAGTACTTC; CDR3aa: CASSRTGDYEQYF
j_gene: TRBJ1-5; v_gene: TRBV4-1; abundance: few; len: 16; d_gene: .; CDR3nt: TGCGCCAGCAGCCAAGATTGGAGCGATTCATGGCAGCCCCAGCATTTT; CDR3aa: CASSQDWSDSWQPQHF
j_gene: TRBJ1-5; v_gene: TRBV4-3; abundance: .; len: 15; d_gene: .; CDR3nt: TGCGCCAGCAGCCTACGGACGGGGAGCAATCAGCCCCAGCATTTT; CDR3aa: CASSLRTGSNQPQHF
j_gene: TRBJ2-3; v_gene: TRBV18; abundance: .; len: 15; d_gene: .; CDR3nt: TGTGCCAGCTCACCATGGGCGAGGGACCCAAATACGCAGTATTTT; CDR3aa: CASSPWARDPNTQYF
j_gene: TRBJ2-1; v_gene: TRBV28; abundance: few; len: 12; d_gene: .; CDR3nt: TGTGCCAGCAGTTTGCCCGGGTCGGAGCAGTTCTTC; CDR3aa: CASSLPGSEQFF
j_gene: TRBJ2-1; v_gene: TRBV7-9; abundance: .; len: 14; d_gene: .; CDR3nt: TGTGCCAGCAGCTGGGGGGCAGTTTACAATGAGCAGTTCTTC; CDR3aa: CASSWGAVYNEQFF
j_gene: TRBJ1-4; v_gene: TRBV5-1; abundance: .; len: 14; d_gene: .; CDR3nt: TGCGCCAGCAGGCTCGAGGAGGGTAATGAAAAACTGTTTTTT; CDR3aa: CASRLEEGNEKLFF
j_gene: TRBJ2-2; v_gene: TRBV29-1; abundance: .; len: 16; d_gene: TRBD2; CDR3nt: TGCAGCGTCTCGACTAGCGGGGGGGCGAATACCGGGGAGCTGTTTTTT; CDR3aa: CSVSTSGGANTGELFF
j_gene: TRBJ2-7; v_gene: TRBV4-1; abundance: .; len: 14; d_gene: TRBD2; CDR3nt: TGCGCCAGCGGGCTAGCGGGGGGCAACTACGAGCAGTACTTC; CDR3aa: CASGLAGGNYEQYF
j_gene: TRBJ2-2; v_gene: TRBV7-9; abundance: .; len: 15; d_gene: .; CDR3nt: TGTGCCAGCAGCTTACGACAGACGAACACCGGGGAGCTGTTTTTT; CDR3aa: CASSLRQTNTGELFF
j_gene: TRBJ1-1; v_gene: TRBV7-9; abundance: .; len: 14; d_gene: .; CDR3nt: TGTGCCAGCAGCCCGGGGCCTTGGAACACTGAAGCTTTCTTT; CDR3aa: CASSPGPWNTEAFF
j_gene: TRBJ2-3; v_gene: TRBV5-4; abundance: .; len: 15; d_gene: .; CDR3nt: TGTGCCAGCAGCTTGGGGGGGAGCTTCACAGATACGCAGTATTTT; CDR3aa: CASSLGGSFTDTQYF
j_gene: TRBJ2-3; v_gene: TRBV5-1; abundance: .; len: 16; d_gene: TRBD2; CDR3nt: TGCGCCAGCAGCAAAGGACTAGCGGGGTACACAGATACGCAGTATTTT; CDR3aa: CASSKGLAGYTDTQYF
j_gene: TRBJ1-5; v_gene: TRBV15; abundance: many; len: 15; d_gene: TRBD1; CDR3nt: TGTGCCACCAGCAGAGATACAGGGGTGGGGCAGCCCCAGCATTTT; CDR3aa: CATSRDTGVGQPQHF
j_gene: TRBJ2-3; v_gene: TRBV7-2; abundance: .; len: 16; d_gene: .; CDR3nt: TGTGCCAGCAGCCCGCCGGAGGCGGGGGCAGGAGATACGCAGTATTTT; CDR3aa: CASSPPEAGAGDTQYF
j_gene: TRBJ1-1; v_gene: TRBV7-9; abundance: .; len: 15; d_gene: .; CDR3nt: TGTGCCAGCAGCTTAGTAGCAGGGACGAACACTGAAGCTTTCTTT; CDR3aa: CASSLVAGTNTEAFF
j_gene: TRBJ2-2; v_gene: TRBV18; abundance: .; len: 16; d_gene: TRBD2; CDR3nt: TGTGCCAGCTCATCACGGGGGGGTTCGGACACCGGGGAGCTGTTTTTT; CDR3aa: CASSSRGGSDTGELFF
j_gene: TRBJ2-3; v_gene: TRBV10-3; abundance: .; len: 15; d_gene: .; CDR3nt: TGTGCCATCAGTGAGTTCCGGGGGCGAACAGATACGCAGTATTTT; CDR3aa: CAISEFRGRTDTQYF
j_gene: TRBJ1-1; v_gene: TRBV9; abundance: .; len: 13; d_gene: .; CDR3nt: TGTGCCAGCAGCGTAGCAGGGTTCACTGAAGCTTTCTTT; CDR3aa: CASSVAGFTEAFF
j_gene: TRBJ1-6; v_gene: TRBV7-2; abundance: few; len: 16; d_gene: .; CDR3nt: TGTGCCAGCAGCTTTGGCGGGGGTGAGAATAATTCACCCCTCCACTTT; CDR3aa: CASSFGGGENNSPLHF